This T cell receptor beta chain was sequenced for a study of CD8 T cells in ankylosing spondylitis. There are 15 residues in the CDR3. Trimming pared 5 bases from V and 2 bases from J, leaving 18 bases between. Germline V gives CDR1 DFQATT, CDR2 SNEGSKA (reference sequence). With regard to this clonotype: The antigen is unknown.

General study points: Relatively rare in peripheral blood, disease-linked clones were also CD8+. Seemingly characteristic of ankylosing spondylitis blood was a TCR beta motif consisting of about 8 highly homologous variants.

TCRdb re-called the 5' RACE reads through MiXCR, storing one row per CDR3 protein. The sample consists of approximately 300,000 distinct CDR3 sequences, less than 25% of them appearing once. The clonotype comes from a female donor with ankylosing spondylitis or in good health (not recorded which). Sequenced material: blood, either unsorted or a sorted T cell fraction (not recorded which). The chain has TRBV20-1 and TRBJ2-5, with D perhaps TRBD1 (5 bases). The CDR3 region has the DNA TGCAGTGCTCCCAGACGCCCAGGGTGGCAAGAGACCCAGTACTTC. Its protein is CSAPRRPGWQETQYF.